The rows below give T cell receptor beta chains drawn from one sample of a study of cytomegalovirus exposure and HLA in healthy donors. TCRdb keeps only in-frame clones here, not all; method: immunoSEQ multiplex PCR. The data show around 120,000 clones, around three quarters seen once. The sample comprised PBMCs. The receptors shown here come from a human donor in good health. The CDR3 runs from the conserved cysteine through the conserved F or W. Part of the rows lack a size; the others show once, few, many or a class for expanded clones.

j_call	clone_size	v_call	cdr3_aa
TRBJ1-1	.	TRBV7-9	CASSPGQGSRTEAFF
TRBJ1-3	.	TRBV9	CASSGRDRGNTIYF
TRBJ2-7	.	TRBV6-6	CASSAAPAYSYEQYF
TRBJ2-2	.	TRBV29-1	CSGRETSGIGELFF
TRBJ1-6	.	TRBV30	CAWIGQGNSYNSPLHF
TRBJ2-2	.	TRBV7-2	CASSARDRGLVGELFF
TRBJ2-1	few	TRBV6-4	CASSDSAEGNEQFF
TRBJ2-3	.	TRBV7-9	CASSSGTGGLDTQYF
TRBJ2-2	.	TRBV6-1	CASSEAQGSTGELFF
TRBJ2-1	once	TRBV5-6	CASSRTGTSGRGHEQFF
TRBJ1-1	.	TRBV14	CASSQQGWWGTEAFF
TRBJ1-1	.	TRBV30	CAWKPRGGQENTEAFF
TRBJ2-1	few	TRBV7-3	CASSLYKLAGDYNEQFF